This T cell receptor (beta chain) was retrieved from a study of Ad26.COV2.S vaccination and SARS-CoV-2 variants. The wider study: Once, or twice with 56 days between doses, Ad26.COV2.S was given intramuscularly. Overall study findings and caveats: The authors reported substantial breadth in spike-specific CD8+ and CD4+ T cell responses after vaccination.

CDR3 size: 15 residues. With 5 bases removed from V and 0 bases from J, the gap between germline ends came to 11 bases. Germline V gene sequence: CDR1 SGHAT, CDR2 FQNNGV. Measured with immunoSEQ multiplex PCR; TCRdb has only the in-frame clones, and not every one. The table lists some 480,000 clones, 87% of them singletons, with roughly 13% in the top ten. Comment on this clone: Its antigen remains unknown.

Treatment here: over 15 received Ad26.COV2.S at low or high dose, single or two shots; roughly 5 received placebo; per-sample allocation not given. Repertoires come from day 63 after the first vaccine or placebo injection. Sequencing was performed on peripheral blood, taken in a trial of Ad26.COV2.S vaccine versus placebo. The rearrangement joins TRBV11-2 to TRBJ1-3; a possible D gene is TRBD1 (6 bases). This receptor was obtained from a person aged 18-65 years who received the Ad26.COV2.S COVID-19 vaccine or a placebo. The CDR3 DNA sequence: TGTGCCAGCAGCCTCACAGGGTTCTCTGGAAACACCATATATTTT. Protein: CASSLTGFSGNTIYF.